Listed below are T cell receptor beta chains from one sample, sequenced in a study of blood T cell repertoires in COVID-19. Sequencing was performed with immunoSEQ multiplex PCR; in TCRdb, only in-frame clones are kept and a portion is missing. The sample contains about 150,000 clones, around four fifths of which appear only once. The sequenced material came from peripheral blood. All receptors derive from a woman of 80 years or more with COVID-19, enrolled during active disease. Both conserved end residues are part of each CDR3. A D gene is named only where the DNA matches it firmly. Not all rows give a size; the values are once, few, many and, for expanded clones, a class.

V,size,J,D,DNA,CDR3
TRBV13,-,TRBJ1-2,TRBD1,TGTGCCAGCAGCTCCACGGGACAGGGTGTACCCGGCTACACCTTC,CASSSTGQGVPGYTF
TRBV19,-,TRBJ2-1,TRBD2,TGTGCCAGTAGCCGAGCGGGAAACTCCTACAATGAGCAGTTCTTC,CASSRAGNSYNEQFF
TRBV6-5,-,TRBJ2-5,TRBD1,TGTGCCAGCAGGTCCGGGACAGCGGAAGAGACCCAGTACTTC,CASRSGTAEETQYF
TRBV28,once,TRBJ1-2,TRBD1,TGTGCCAGCCGCAGGGGGATGGAGGGCTATGGCTACACCTTC,CASRRGMEGYGYTF
TRBV19,-,TRBJ2-4,TRBD2,TGTGCCAGTACTACGCGGGGGGCCGGCAAAAACATTCAGTACTTC,CASTTRGAGKNIQYF
TRBV27,-,TRBJ2-5,-,TGTGCCAGCAGGCTGGGGGGGGCGGGAAAGACCCAGTACTTC,CASRLGGAGKTQYF
TRBV10-3,-,TRBJ1-2,-,TGTGCCATCAGTCCACAGGGTAACTATGGCTACACCTTC,CAISPQGNYGYTF
TRBV28,-,TRBJ2-4,TRBD2,TGTGCCAGCAGTTTGGTAGCGGGGCCTGGAGCCAAAAACATTCAGTACTTC,CASSLVAGPGAKNIQYF
TRBV2,-,TRBJ1-1,-,TGTGCCAGCAGTATAAGGCGGGGTTGGGACACTGAAGCTTTCTTT,CASSIRRGWDTEAFF
TRBV19,-,TRBJ2-3,TRBD2,TGTGCCAGTAGCAGACTCGGGGGGGATACGCAGTATTTT,CASSRLGGDTQYF
TRBV10-3,-,TRBJ2-7,-,TGTGCCATCAGTGAGTCGCGCAGGGCCGAGCAGTACTTC,CAISESRRAEQYF
TRBV9,-,TRBJ2-5,-,TGTGCCAGCAGCCCAACAACCGAGGGAGAGACCCAGTACTTC,CASSPTTEGETQYF
TRBV3-1/TRBV3-2,-,TRBJ1-3,TRBD1,TGTGCCAGCAGGACAGGGGTTGGGGGAAACACCATATATTTT,CASRTGVGGNTIYF
TRBV7-9,once,TRBJ1-2,-,TGTGGTTGGGGCTTGGTTGGTGTTAACTATGGCTACACCTTC,CGWGLVGVNYGYTF
TRBV5-5,-,TRBJ1-5,-,TGTGCCAGCAGCTCTTCCTTTAGCAATCAGCCCCAGCATTTT,CASSSSFSNQPQHF
TRBV5-1,once,TRBJ2-5,-,TGCGCCAGCAGCTTGGCCTTGGGGCAGGAGACCCAGTACTTC,CASSLALGQETQYF
TRBV19,-,TRBJ2-3,-,TGTGCCAGTAGTTCCTACACAGATACGCAGTATTTT,CASSSYTDTQYF
TRBV3-1/TRBV3-2,-,TRBJ2-1,TRBD2,TGTGCCAGCAGCCCGGGGGGGTACAATGAGCAGTTCTTC,CASSPGGYNEQFF
TRBV3-1/TRBV3-2,-,TRBJ2-7,-,TGTGCCAGCAGCCAAGATCGTATCGCCGGAGACGAGCAGTACTTC,CASSQDRIAGDEQYF
TRBV29-1,-,TRBJ1-5,-,TGCAGCGTGATGGGCGATAGCAATCAGCCCCAGCATTTT,CSVMGDSNQPQHF
TRBV19,-,TRBJ1-1,-,TGTGCCAGTAGTATAAAGAGGAACACTGAAGCTTTCTTT,CASSIKRNTEAFF
TRBV4-1,-,TRBJ1-5,-,TGCGCCAGCAGCCAAGAAGTAGTGTTTCAGCCCCAGCATTTT,CASSQEVVFQPQHF
TRBV2,-,TRBJ2-5,TRBD1,TGTGCCACCTCTCGGGACAGCCAAGAGACCCAGTACTTC,CATSRDSQETQYF
TRBV18,-,TRBJ2-7,-,TGTGCCAGCTCACTCCGACGGGACACCACCTACGAGCAGTACTTC,CASSLRRDTTYEQYF
TRBV18,once,TRBJ1-1,-,TGTGCCAGCTCACCAGGGGCGAACACTGAAGCTTTCTTT,CASSPGANTEAFF
TRBV5-8,-,TRBJ2-5,TRBD1,TGTGCCAGCAGCTTGGGGACAGGGTCGAGGGAGACCCAGTACTTC,CASSLGTGSRETQYF
TRBV7-8,once,TRBJ2-2,TRBD2,TGTGCCAGCAGCTGGGGACTAACTCTGGGGGAGCTGTTTTTT,CASSWGLTLGELFF